This entry describes one T cell receptor (beta chain). Its matching antigen is unknown. Between the trimmed V and J ends, which lost 6 bases and 0 bases, there was a span of 12 bases. From germline, CDR1 is LNHDA and CDR2 SQIVND (reference sequence). The CDR3 is made up of 14 amino acids. This record belongs to a study of radiotherapy plus CTLA-4 blockade in lung cancer. On the study more broadly: Disease control was present in roughly 29% of patients, and objective responses in more than 15%. General study findings and limits: Early blood T cell clone dynamics, with interferon-beta, were reported to best predict response.

TCRdb's table, derived via immunoSEQ multiplex PCR, lists solely in-frame clones and lacks some. This sample has 75,000 to 100,000 clones; approximately 75% occur once, and the top ten carry around 2.8%. The receptor comes from a human donor with non-small cell lung cancer who had a partial response to radiotherapy plus ipilimumab. Some clones in this sample may be carry-over from other donors' samples. The specimen was peripheral blood, collected from a patient treated with radiotherapy plus ipilimumab. The rearrangement uses TRBV19 and TRBJ2-7, with TRBD2 as a possible D gene (6 bases). CDR3 bases: TGTGCCAGTAGGTCGGGGAGGAGCTCCTACGAGCAGTACTTC. Protein: CASRSGRSSYEQYF.